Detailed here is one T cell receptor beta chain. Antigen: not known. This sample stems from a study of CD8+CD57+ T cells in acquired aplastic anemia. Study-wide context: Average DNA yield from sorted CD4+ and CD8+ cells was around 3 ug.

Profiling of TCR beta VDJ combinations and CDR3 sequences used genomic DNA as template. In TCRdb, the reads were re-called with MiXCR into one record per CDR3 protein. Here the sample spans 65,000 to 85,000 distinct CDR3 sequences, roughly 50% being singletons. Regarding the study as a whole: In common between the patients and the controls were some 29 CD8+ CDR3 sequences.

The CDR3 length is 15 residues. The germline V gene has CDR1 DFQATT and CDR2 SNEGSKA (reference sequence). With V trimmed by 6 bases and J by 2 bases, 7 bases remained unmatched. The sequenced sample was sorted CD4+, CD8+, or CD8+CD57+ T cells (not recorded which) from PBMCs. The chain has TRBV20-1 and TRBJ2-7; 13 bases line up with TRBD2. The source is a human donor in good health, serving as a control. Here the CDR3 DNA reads TGCAGTGCCATCGGGACTAGCGGGACTCCCTACGAGCAGTACTTC. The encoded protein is CSAIGTSGTPYEQYF.